This T cell receptor (beta chain) originates from a study of shared clonotypes between healthy human individuals. Here immunoSEQ multiplex PCR was the method, and the copy in TCRdb shows in-frame clones only, minus some. The data hold roughly 1,500,000 clones, with 95% to 99% observed a single time. V lost 2 bases, J lost 8 bases, and 7 bases stayed unmatched. This CDR3 comprises 15 residues. Germline lookup yields CDR1 SGHTA and CDR2 FQGNSA. This TCR was recovered from a man aged 25 to 40 in good health. The source material was naive CD4+ T cells sorted from blood. The sample's subset: CD45RA+ positively selected. The J gene is TRBJ1-4, the V gene TRBV7-2, with 8 positions matching TRBD1. The CDR3 spells CASSLQGQAYEKLFF. In nucleotides, the CDR3 is TGTGCCAGCAGCTTACAGGGACAGGCTTACGAAAAACTGTTTTTT.